This T cell receptor (beta chain) was retrieved from a study of T cell responses to AZD1222 COVID-19 vaccine. Study findings and constraints: Among the donors, most were white British and more were female, and clonal diversity was possibly underestimated. A reported finding is that nearly half of spike-specific TCRs target unmutated variant regions. In all cases, repertoires were sampled only after the peak T cell response.

A note on this clone: Its antigen is undetermined.

The data were produced by immunoSEQ multiplex PCR, yet TCRdb's version contains in-frame clones alone and is incomplete. The repertoire holds 33,000 or so clones, 70% to 90% seen once, with approximately 15% in the top ten. The CDR3 totals 16 residues. The V segment lost 4 bases and the J segment 7 bases; nucleotides outside the gene matches: 16. Germline values: CDR1 MGHDK, CDR2 SYGVNS. This TCR was sampled from an adult who received the AZD1222 COVID-19 vaccine. Sequencing used peripheral blood, obtained 28 days after the second AZD1222 dose. This sequence joins TRBV25-1 and TRBJ2-7, with TRBD1 identical over 7 bases. The CDR3, as DNA: TGTGCCAGCAGTGGAACAACTTCGACAGGGTCGGGGGAGCAGTACTTC. Translation gives CASSGTTSTGSGEQYF.